What follows are 26 T cell receptor beta chains derived from one specimen sequenced in a study of OX40 agonist ivuxolimab in advanced cancers. The method behind the library was the immunoSEQ multiplex PCR assay. Sourced from immuneACCESS, this table was stored by TCRdb with only in-frame sequences that have V and J called. A share of the clones is absent; for the studies checked, an unresolved V gene accounts for under half, and the remainder has no known explanation. The sample records some 44,000 clones, 80% to 90% of which are singletons. The ten largest clones represent about 4.7% of the sample. The sequencing here drew on CD4+ or CD8+ T cells sorted from blood, taken in a trial of the OX40 agonist ivuxolimab. These receptors were taken from an adult with an advanced solid tumor such as melanoma, head and neck, liver or kidney cancer.

The chain has TRBV2 and TRBJ1-4, with a tentative D call TRBD1 (6 bases). V lost 7 bases and J 8 bases, leaving 14 bases between the germline ends. The CDR3 has 13 amino acids. Germline CDR1 and CDR2: SNHLY and FYNNEI. The DNA for the CDR3 is TGTGCCAGCAACACAGGGCCGGAGGAAAAACTGTTTTTT. Residues: CASNTGPEEKLFF.

The V gene is TRBV6-1, the J gene TRBJ2-1; TRBD2 matches at 9 bases. With 7 bases clipped from V and 3 bases from J, the junction kept 7 bases outside the gene matches. CDR1 and CDR2 from the germline V gene are MNHNS and SASEGT. The CDR3 covers 15 residues. CDR3 nucleotides: TGTGCCAGCATTACCGGACTAGCGCGCTACAATGAGCAGTTCTTC. It specifies CASITGLARYNEQFF.

The rearrangement joins TRBV29-1 to TRBJ1-1; 10 nucleotides align to TRBD1. Trimming cost V 2 bases and J 6 bases; bases outside gene matches: 12. Germline CDR1 SQVTM, CDR2 ANQGSEA. This CDR3 spans 16 amino acids. CDR3 protein: CSVELTGQGISSEAFF. CDR3 DNA sequence: TGCAGCGTTGAACTCACGGGACAGGGGATAAGTTCTGAAGCTTTCTTT.

J is TRBJ1-2 and V is TRBV9, with 9 bases identical to TRBD1. Germline CDR1 is SGDLS and CDR2 is YYNGEE. CDR3 length: 14 residues. V shed 0 bases and J 6 bases; nucleotides not matched to a gene: 3. The DNA for the CDR3 is TGTGCCAGCAGCGTAGCTACAGGGGGCGATGGCTACACCTTC. The encoded protein is CASSVATGGDGYTF.

This chain links TRBV14 with TRBJ2-7, with 8 bases identical to TRBD1. CDR1 and CDR2 from the germline V gene are SGHDN and FVKESK. Trimming cost V 4 bases and J 0 bases; bases outside gene matches: 5. This CDR3 has 15 residues. The CDR3 sequence is CASSPQGAFSYEQYF. CDR3 DNA sequence: TGTGCCAGCAGCCCTCAGGGGGCTTTCTCCTACGAGCAGTACTTC. The full variable domain, completed using reference TRBV14 and TRBJ2-7, is EAGVTQFPSHSVIEKGQTVTLRCDPISGHDNLYWYRRVMGKEIKFLLHFVKESKQDESGMPNNRFLAERTGGTYSTLKVQPAELEDSGVYFCASSPQGAFSYEQYFGPGTRLTVT.

This chain uses TRBV27 with TRBJ2-7; D unclear. CDR1 and CDR2 from the germline V gene are MNHEY and SMNVEV (reference sequence). The ends were cut back, 5 bases at V and 6 bases at J, with 17 bases in the middle. The CDR3 extends over 14 amino acids. CDR3 DNA: TGTGCCAGCAGTCCGCAAAGTATGGGAACCGAGCAGTACTTC. Translation gives CASSPQSMGTEQYF.

V is TRBV7-2 and J is TRBJ2-2, with 7 positions matching TRBD1. With V trimmed by 0 bases and J by 6 bases, 13 bases remained unmatched. CDR3 length equals 18 residues. The germline gives CDR1 SGHTA, CDR2 FQGNSA. As DNA, the CDR3 is TGTGCCAGCAGCTTAGCGGGGTTCACAACTGGACAGGCCGGGGAGCTGTTTTTT. It codes for CASSLAGFTTGQAGELFF.

This chain links TRBV30 with TRBJ1-3; TRBD1 agrees at 7 bases. Per the germline V gene, CDR1 is GTSNPN and CDR2 is SVGIG (reference sequence). The junction had 3 bases not matched to a gene; V was cut back by 1 base and J by 9 bases. CDR3 length: 12 residues. CDR3 loop: CAWSAPGGTIYF. As DNA, the CDR3 is TGTGCCTGGAGTGCTCCAGGGGGCACCATATATTTT.

J is TRBJ2-5 and V is TRBV5-1, with 7 bases fitting TRBD1. This CDR3 is 16 amino acids long. Losses at the gene ends were 4 bases for V and 5 bases for J; bases not matched to a gene: 14. The germline gives CDR1 SGHRS, CDR2 YFSETQ. The CDR3 loop reads CASSTSLQGFGETQYF. In DNA, the CDR3 is TGCGCCAGCAGCACTTCATTACAGGGGTTCGGCGAGACCCAGTACTTC.

The J gene is TRBJ2-2, the V gene TRBV29-1, with D possibly matching TRBD1 (6 bases). V was cut by 4 bases and J by 1 base, with 10 bases left in between. Germline assignment: CDR1 SQVTM and CDR2 ANQGSEA. There are 14 residues in the CDR3. The CDR3 DNA reads as TGCAGCGTTGCCCTGGACAGGAACACCGGGGAGCTGTTTTTT. It codes for CSVALDRNTGELFF.

The J gene is TRBJ2-3, the V gene TRBV10-2, with a tentative D call TRBD2 (6 bases). Germline CDR1 and CDR2: WSHSY and SAAADI. V was pared by 10 bases and J by 9 bases, with 26 bases between. This CDR3 region has 15 residues. The CDR3 sequence is CATNRDVNNGGTQYF. The CDR3 DNA reads TGCGCCACCAACCGGGACGTTAACAACGGGGGAACGCAGTATTTT.

The CDR3 loop reads CSVSTNEKLFF. The CDR3 DNA sequence: TGCAGCGTTTCAACTAATGAAAAACTGTTTTTT. This chain connects TRBV29-1 to TRBJ1-4, with unresolved D. The germline gives CDR1 SQVTM, CDR2 ANQGSEA. V shed 5 bases and J shed 0 bases, with 1 base lying between them. This CDR3 has 11 residues.

The genes are TRBV6-5 and TRBJ2-7, with D possibly being TRBD1 (6 bases). The V gene lost 10 bases and the J gene lost 6 bases, with 13 bases spanning the gap. The CDR3 is made up of 11 amino acids. CDR1 is MNHEY, CDR2 SVGAGI, per germline. In DNA form, the CDR3 reads TGTGCCACCAGCACAGGGTTCGAGCAGTACTTC. Translating it yields CATSTGFEQYF.

The chain combines TRBV28 with TRBJ1-2; D is unresolved. The CDR3 runs to 13 residues. V was clipped by 6 bases and J by 1 base, with 9 bases between them. Germline values: CDR1 MDHEN, CDR2 SYDVKM. CDR3 bases: TGTGCCAGCAGCCGGACCCTTAACTATGGCTACACCTTC. Translation: CASSRTLNYGYTF.

V usage is TRBV27 and J usage is TRBJ1-6, with unresolved D. CDR3 length equals 16 residues. Per the germline V gene, CDR1 is MNHEY and CDR2 is SMNVEV (reference sequence). V was cut by 5 bases and J by 2 bases, with 13 bases left in between. CDR3: CASSRQLDTYNSPLHF. The CDR3 DNA follows: TGTGCCAGCAGTCGCCAGCTTGACACCTATAATTCACCCCTCCACTTT.

A remark on this clone: One junction end disagrees with the germline gene, perhaps due to a read error. The gene calls are TRBV6-5 and TRBJ1-2; D is undetermined. The germline CDR1 and CDR2 sequences are MNHEY and SVGAGI. The CDR3 consists of 12 residues. CDR3 protein: CASSNSNYGYTF. CDR3 in DNA: TGTGCCAGCAGTAACTCTAACTATGGCTACACCTTC.

This chain joins TRBV2 and TRBJ2-7; the match to TRBD2 covers 7 bases. This CDR3 is built from 16 residues. Germline CDR1 reads SNHLY; CDR2 reads FYNNEI. V trimming: 7 bases; J trimming: 6 bases; junction bases outside the gene matches: 18. CDR3 protein: CASTLDLAGLRGEQYF. CDR3 bases: TGTGCCAGCACCCTTGATTTAGCGGGCCTACGGGGCGAGCAGTACTTC. The whole variable domain, remainder taken from reference TRBV2 and TRBJ2-7, is EPEVTQTPSHQVTQMGQEVILRCVPISNHLYFYWYRQILGQKVEFLVSFYNNEISEKSEIFDDQFSVERPDGSNFTLKIRSTKLEDSAMYFCASTLDLAGLRGEQYFGPGTRLTVT.

The V gene is TRBV7-2, the J gene TRBJ1-3; D is unresolved. V was clipped by 1 base and J by 4 bases, with 8 bases between them. The CDR3 sequence is 14 residues long. Germline CDR1 and CDR2: SGHTA and FQGNSA. The CDR3 DNA reads TGTGCCAGCAGCTTAGACAGTTTCGGAAACACCATATATTTT. Translating gives CASSLDSFGNTIYF.

CDR3 coding DNA: TGTGCCAGCAGCTTCGGGTCGGCAACTAATGAAAAACTGTTTTTT. Encoded protein: CASSFGSATNEKLFF. The V gene is TRBV11-2, the J gene TRBJ1-4; the D is unclear. Trimming stripped 3 bases from V and 0 bases from J, with 8 bases between. This CDR3 contains 15 residues. Germline CDR1 SGHAT, CDR2 FQNNGV.

J is TRBJ1-5 and V is TRBV29-1; D is possibly TRBD1 (6 bases). Germline values: CDR1 SQVTM, CDR2 ANQGSEA. The V and J ends lost 4 bases and 6 bases respectively, with 13 bases between them. There are 13 residues in the CDR3. CDR3: CSVGEGGSQPQHF. In DNA form, the CDR3 reads TGCAGCGTTGGGGAGGGGGGGAGTCAGCCCCAGCATTTT.

The V gene is TRBV6-1, the J gene TRBJ1-5; 7 nucleotides agree with TRBD1. This CDR3 comprises 14 residues. Losses at the gene ends were 6 bases for V and 2 bases for J; bases not matched to a gene: 4. The V gene's germline CDR1 is MNHNS and CDR2 SASEGT. Here the CDR3 reads CASSVGQRNQPQHF. CDR3 nucleotides: TGTGCCAGCAGCGTGGGACAGCGCAATCAGCCCCAGCATTTT.

This clone was seen a few times. The chain combines TRBV30 with TRBJ2-3, with a weak D call TRBD2 (5 bases). V lost 2 bases, J lost 6 bases, and 9 bases lay in between. The germline V gene encodes CDR1 GTSNPN and CDR2 SVGIG (reference sequence). This CDR3 is 12 amino acids long. The CDR3 DNA reads TGTGCCTGGAGTACTATAGCGGATACGCAGTATTTT. Translating gives CAWSTIADTQYF.

The chain has TRBV27 and TRBJ1-4, with TRBD1 matching over 8 bases. CDR1 and CDR2 from the germline V gene are MNHEY and SMNVEV (reference sequence). CDR3 length equals 18 residues. Trimming cost V 7 bases and J 2 bases; bases outside gene matches: 15. CDR3 protein: CASIQKDRDSRTNEKLFF. The CDR3, as DNA: TGTGCCAGCATTCAAAAGGACAGGGATAGTAGGACTAATGAAAAACTGTTTTTT.

This clone was seen only once. This rearrangement joins TRBV19 to TRBJ2-2; D not certain. The CDR3 length is 15 residues. In germline, CDR1 is LNHDA, CDR2 SQIVND (reference sequence). The V and J ends lost 2 bases and 0 bases respectively, with 7 bases between them. The CDR3 spells CASSITPSNTGELFF. CDR3 nucleotides: TGTGCCAGTAGTATAACCCCCTCGAACACCGGGGAGCTGTTTTTT.

V gene TRBV27 combines with J gene TRBJ2-7; 8 bases line up with TRBD1. Trimming cost V 6 bases and J 2 bases; bases outside gene matches: 9. Looked up from germline, CDR1 is MNHEY and CDR2 is SMNVEV (reference sequence). The CDR3 is made up of 15 amino acids. The CDR3 loop is CASSKPGGAAYEQYF. CDR3 in DNA: TGTGCCAGCAGCAAACCAGGGGGCGCCGCCTACGAGCAGTACTTC.

The chain carries TRBV5-1 and TRBJ2-5; D unresolved. The J call is in doubt because the DNA end fits TRBJ2-7 better. Germline assignment: CDR1 SGHRS and CDR2 YFSETQ. The CDR3 is made up of 14 amino acids. CDR3 DNA sequence: TGCGCCAGCAGCTTGGGTTCGTCGTCGGGCGAGCAGTACTTC. Translating it yields CASSLGSSSGEQYF.